This T cell receptor (beta chain) derives from a study of response to subunit inactivated influenza vaccine. Study results and caveats: Seasonal influenza vaccination, on each occasion, was suggested by the authors to recruit few new T cells.

Germline V gene data show CDR1 as SEHNR and CDR2 as FQNEAQ (reference sequence). V gave up 5 bases and J gave up 6 bases; unmatched junction bases: 6. This CDR3 has 13 residues. This clonotype was observed a few times. The antigen remains unidentified. TCRdb called the RT-PCR reads again in MiXCR, with one record for every CDR3 protein. Of about 800,000 distinct CDR3 sequences in the sample, less than 25% were seen once. The chain carries TRBV7-9 and TRBJ1-2, with 7 positions matching TRBD1. The clonotype comes from a man aged 50 to 60 who received an inactivated influenza vaccine. The starting material was PBMCs from blood, obtained 5 days after vaccination. The CDR3 sequence is CASSRQGPDGYTF. The CDR3 DNA is TGTGCCAGCAGCCGACAGGGTCCCGATGGCTACACCTTC.